Shown below are 23 T cell receptor beta chains from a single sample sequenced in a study of regulatory T cells in long-lasting Graves disease. Sample time point: newly diagnosed GD, antithyroid drugs for less than 3 months. PBMC RNA served as the TCR library source. Researchers made TCR beta libraries by using iRepertoire HTBI primers and running Arm-PCR on CDR3 regions. TCRdb recomputed calls from the multiplex PCR reads with MiXCR, one row per CDR3 protein. The data contain some 350,000 distinct CDR3 sequences, about a sixth of them singletons. These records were also assigned to another study, of T cells in Graves' hyperthyroidism and ophthalmopathy.

The source was peripheral blood mononuclear cells (PBMCs), collected at new diagnosis, from a patient treated with antithyroid drugs. The receptors here all came from a woman aged 18-29 years with Graves disease.

This clonotype has ten or more counts. The V and J genes are TRBV5-1 and TRBJ2-1, with TRBD2 matching over 7 bases. The germline V gene encodes CDR1 SGHRS and CDR2 YFSETQ. With 0 bases clipped from V and 6 bases from J, the junction kept 3 bases outside the gene matches. This CDR3 is 14 amino acids long. The CDR3 protein is CASSLASSGNEQFF. The CDR3 nucleotides are TGCGCCAGCAGCTTGGCTTCTAGCGGCAATGAGCAGTTCTTC.

The sample holds many counts of this clonotype. The chain recombines TRBV30 with TRBJ2-7; 9 bases are shared with TRBD1. The CDR3 has 14 residues. J was trimmed by 4 bases and V by 3 bases; bases with no gene match: 7. The germline CDR1 and CDR2 sequences are GTSNPN and SVGIG (reference sequence). CDR3 sequence: CAWSPGQGTYEQYF. The CDR3 DNA sequence: TGTGCCTGGAGCCCGGGACAGGGCACGTACGAGCAGTACTTC.

The chain uses TRBV2 and TRBJ1-6; D might be TRBD1 (5 bases). This CDR3 is 14 amino acids long. Germline loops: CDR1 SNHLY, CDR2 FYNNEI. Trimming left V 7 bases short and J 8 bases short, with 15 bases between. The CDR3 bases are TGTGCCAGCATTACCGGTCGGGGCCATTCACCCCTCCACTTT. This sequence encodes CASITGRGHSPLHF. Filled out from reference TRBV2 and TRBJ1-6, the complete variable domain reads EPEVTQTPSHQVTQMGQEVILRCVPISNHLYFYWYRQILGQKVEFLVSFYNNEISEKSEIFDDQFSVERPDGSNFTLKIRSTKLEDSAMYFCASITGRGHSPLHFGNGTRLTVT.

The genes are TRBV20-1 and TRBJ1-2; possibly TRBD1 for D (6 bases). CDR3 length equals 11 residues. The ends were cut back, 7 bases at V and 9 bases at J, with 15 bases in the middle. Germline V CDR1 and CDR2: DFQATT, SNEGSKA (reference sequence). CDR3: CSVQEGGSYTF. The CDR3, as DNA: TGCAGTGTACAGGAAGGGGGGAGCTACACCTTC.

This clonotype was recorded many times. DNA for the CDR3: TGTGCCAGCAGTGCCGCCGGACGTCGGCACACTGAAGCTTTCTTT. Its protein product is CASSAAGRRHTEAFF. The V call is TRBV6-1, the J call TRBJ1-1; D gene ambiguous. Germline CDR1 MNHNS, CDR2 SASEGT. V gave up 4 bases and J gave up 3 bases, with 15 bases separating them. The CDR3 loop spans 15 amino acids.

Only a few counts were recorded for this clonotype. The chain has TRBV6-5 and TRBJ1-1; TRBD1 matches 7 bases. J gave up 1 base and V 2 bases, and 4 bases lay outside the gene matches. CDR3 size: 15 residues. In germline, CDR1 is MNHEY, CDR2 SVGAGI. CDR3 protein: CASSYIRTGNTEAFF. The CDR3 DNA follows: TGTGCCAGCAGTTACATCAGGACAGGGAACACTGAAGCTTTCTTT.

This clonotype was seen many times. V is TRBV16 and J is TRBJ1-2; no clear D. The CDR3 is made up of 16 amino acids. Germline CDR1 is KGHSY and CDR2 is FQNENV. Trimming removed 2 bases from V and 0 bases from J, with 13 bases in between. The CDR3 reads CASSQKVVPANYGYTF. In nucleotides, the CDR3 is TGTGCCAGCAGCCAAAAGGTTGTCCCAGCTAACTATGGCTACACCTTC.

In its sample, this clonotype was seen many times. The V gene is TRBV11-1, the J gene TRBJ2-1, with D maybe TRBD1 (6 bases). Germline-derived CDR1 and CDR2 are SGHAT and FQDESV (reference sequence). CDR3 length: 16 residues. The V end was cut by 2 bases, the J end by 6 bases, with 17 bases between. CDR3 sequence (DNA): TGTGCCAGCAGCTTATTGGGGGCGACCCCCGTCAATGAGCAGTTCTTC. Amino acid sequence: CASSLLGATPVNEQFF.

In regard to this clonotype: A read error may be the cause here, since a much bigger clone is one base away. The chain employs TRBV7-2 and TRBJ1-2; no clear D. The germline V gene has CDR1 SGHTA and CDR2 FQGNSA. The CDR3 has 14 amino acids. V was clipped by 6 bases and J by 9 bases, with 20 bases between them. The CDR3 sequence: CASRLRFAAERYTF. Written as DNA, the CDR3 is TGTGCCAGCAGATTAAGGTTCGCCGCCGAGCGCTACACCTTC.

This clonotype was seen only a few times. This chain connects TRBV5-1 to TRBJ2-7; TRBD1 matches 7 bases. The V gene's germline CDR1 is SGHRS and CDR2 YFSETQ. The V segment lost 4 bases and the J segment 5 bases; nucleotides outside the gene matches: 9. The CDR3 runs 14 residues. CDR3 DNA: TGCGCCAGCAGCCCAGGACAGGTTAGGAACGAGCAGTACTTC. This gives the protein CASSPGQVRNEQYF. The complete variable domain, with remaining parts taken from reference TRBV5-1 and TRBJ2-7, reads KAGVTQTPRYLIKTRGQQVTLSCSPISGHRSVSWYQQTPGQGLQFLFEYFSETQRNKGNFPGRFSGRQFSNSRSEMNVSTLELGDSALYLCASSPGQVRNEQYFGPGTRLTVT.

This clonotype was recorded a few times. The CDR3 protein is CASSALSSGANVLTF. The CDR3 region has the DNA TGCGCCAGCAGCGCTTTAAGCTCTGGGGCCAACGTCCTGACTTTC. The V and J genes are TRBV5-1 and TRBJ2-6; D is unresolved. The CDR3 contains 15 residues. Between the trimmed V and J ends, which lost 4 bases and 0 bases, there was a span of 8 bases. Germline V lookup: CDR1 SGHRS, CDR2 YFSETQ.

In its sample, this clonotype was seen a few times. This chain links TRBV14 with TRBJ1-6, with D tentatively TRBD1 (5 bases). Trimming took off 3 bases at V and 9 bases at J, with 18 bases between the two ends. The CDR3 has 16 amino acids. Germline V lookup: CDR1 SGHDN, CDR2 FVKESK. As DNA, the CDR3 is TGTGCCAGCAGCCATGTAGAGGGCCGTAGGGGTTCACCCCTCCACTTT. The encoded protein is CASSHVEGRRGSPLHF. The full variable domain, in which reference TRBV14 and TRBJ1-6 provide the parts outside the CDR3, is EAGVTQFPSHSVIEKGQTVTLRCDPISGHDNLYWYRRVMGKEIKFLLHFVKESKQDESGMPNNRFLAERTGGTYSTLKVQPAELEDSGVYFCASSHVEGRRGSPLHFGNGTRLTVT.

This chain uses TRBV19 with TRBJ2-3; D is ambiguous. Trimming took off 5 bases at V and 0 bases at J, with 18 bases between the two ends. CDR1 and CDR2 (germline): LNHDA, SQIVND (reference sequence). The CDR3 totals 17 residues. Written as DNA, the CDR3 is TGTGCCAGTAGTTCCGGTTCGGTGGCCAGGAGCACAGATACGCAGTATTTT. Its protein is CASSSGSVARSTDTQYF. Complete variable domain (other parts from reference TRBV19 and TRBJ2-3): DGGITQSPKYLFRKEGQNVTLSCEQNLNHDAMYWYRQDPGQGLRLIYYSQIVNDFQKGDIAEGYSVSREKKESFPLTVTSAQKNPTAFYLCASSSGSVARSTDTQYFGPGTRLTVL.

This clonotype was counted many times. The rearrangement links TRBV2 to TRBJ1-4, with a tentative D call TRBD1 (5 bases). With 7 bases removed from V and 10 bases from J, the gap between germline ends came to 10 bases. The CDR3 is made up of 11 amino acids. Germline V CDR1 and CDR2: SNHLY, FYNNEI. CDR3 region: CASNGQGKLFF. The DNA for the CDR3 is TGTGCCAGCAATGGCCAGGGAAAACTGTTTTTT.

The chain recombines TRBV7-3 with TRBJ2-1, with D perhaps assigned TRBD1 or TRBD2 (5 bases each). Germline CDR1 reads SGHTA; CDR2 reads FQGTGA. V dropped 3 bases and J dropped 5 bases, with 14 bases sitting between them. This CDR3 has 15 amino acids. This CDR3 reads CASSFKRGPHNEQFF. In DNA form, the CDR3 reads TGTGCCAGCAGCTTTAAGAGGGGACCTCACAATGAGCAGTTCTTC.

This clonotype was counted ten times or more. V gene TRBV2 combines with J gene TRBJ2-1; 9 nucleotides align to TRBD1. Germline CDR1 reads SNHLY; CDR2 reads FYNNEI. After removal of 9 bases from V and 6 bases from J, the junction contained 12 bases not matched to a gene. The CDR3 is 15 residues long. CDR3 sequence (DNA): TGTGCCAGTAGACCGGGACAGGGTTTAGTCAATGAGCAGTTCTTC. Protein: CASRPGQGLVNEQFF.

This clonotype came up many times. This chain uses TRBV20-1 with TRBJ2-1; 7 bases fit TRBD2. The CDR3 length is 17 residues. The germline CDR1 and CDR2 sequences are DFQATT and SNEGSKA (reference sequence). J lost 4 bases, V lost 3 bases, and 15 bases had no gene match. CDR3 residues: CSARRRGAGTPYNEQFF. Written as DNA, the CDR3 is TGCAGTGCTAGGCGTAGGGGAGCGGGAACCCCATACAATGAGCAGTTCTTC.

This clonotype was found many times. This chain links TRBV20-1 with TRBJ2-3; D is unresolved. The V end lost 1 base, the J end lost 5 bases, and 7 bases lay between the germline ends. The CDR3 is 12 amino acids. CDR1 DFQATT and CDR2 SNEGSKA come from the germline V gene (reference sequence). CDR3 sequence: CSARVSGDTQYF. CDR3 coding DNA: TGCAGTGCTAGAGTGTCGGGAGATACGCAGTATTTT.

This clonotype was recorded many times. This sequence joins TRBV3-1 and TRBJ1-2; possible D gene TRBD1, 6 bases. Trimming shortened V by 4 bases and J by 0 bases, and 9 bases separated the two germline ends. In germline, CDR1 is LGHDT, CDR2 YNNKEL (reference sequence). The CDR3 length is 14 residues. The CDR3 region is CASSPPGANYGYTF. DNA for the CDR3: TGTGCCAGCAGCCCACCAGGGGCTAACTATGGCTACACCTTC.

The sample holds many counts of this clonotype. The chain employs TRBV7-9 and TRBJ2-7, with D possibly TRBD2 on 6 matching bases. The CDR3 contains 16 residues. V was clipped by 3 bases and J by 3 bases, with 18 bases between them. The germline V gene has CDR1 SEHNR and CDR2 FQNEAQ (reference sequence). CDR3 DNA sequence: TGTGCCAGCAGCTTCTACGGGGGAGTAATCTACTACGAGCAGTACTTC. Its translation is CASSFYGGVIYYEQYF.

The V and J genes are TRBV19 and TRBJ1-1; possible D gene TRBD1, 5 bases. Trimming pared 9 bases from V and 6 bases from J, leaving 26 bases between. The CDR3 totals 16 residues. Germline V CDR1 and CDR2: LNHDA, SQIVND (reference sequence). CDR3 DNA: TGTGCCAGCACGGACACCTTCCGCATATCGATATCTGAAGCTTTCTTT. It yields the protein CASTDTFRISISEAFF.

This clonotype has ten or more counts. The CDR3 reads CASTRGGNEQFF. The CDR3 DNA reads TGTGCCAGCACCCGGGGGGGGAATGAGCAGTTCTTC. The J gene is TRBJ2-1, the V gene TRBV11-1; 8 positions match TRBD2. V gave up 7 bases and J gave up 7 bases; unmatched junction bases: 3. This CDR3 comprises 12 residues. The germline gives CDR1 SGHAT, CDR2 FQDESV (reference sequence). Drawing the rest from reference TRBV11-1 and TRBJ2-1, the complete variable domain is EAEVAQSPRYKITEKSQAVAFWCDPISGHATLYWYRQILGQGPELLVQFQDESVVDDSQLPKDRFSAERLKGVDSTLKIQPAELGDSAMYLCASTRGGNEQFFGPGTRLTVL.

This clonotype was observed at least ten times. The chain is built from TRBV3-1 and TRBJ1-1, with D hard to call. Deletions cut 4 bases from V and 5 bases from J, with 14 bases between. The CDR3 runs to 14 residues. CDR1 LGHDT and CDR2 YNNKEL come from the germline V gene (reference sequence). This chain's CDR3 is CASSLGLEWTEAFF. The CDR3 nucleotides read TGTGCCAGCAGCCTCGGACTTGAGTGGACTGAAGCTTTCTTT.